This T cell receptor (beta chain) appears in the sequencing data of a study of cytomegalovirus exposure and HLA in healthy donors. Study as a whole: Genotyping of some 400 donors showed that about 83% belonged to the Caucasian-associated ancestry cluster. Study-level points and caveats: No immune exposure information besides CMV serostatus was available.

In its sample, this clone was seen a few times. Its antigen is unknown. V lost 6 bases, J lost 5 bases, and 6 bases stayed unmatched. Germline V lookup: CDR1 MDHEN, CDR2 SYDVKM. The CDR3 is made up of 14 amino acids. 60 Vbeta and 13 Jbeta primers were used in PCR. Source study methods: The count from a later analysis was 70 million to 85 million unique TCR beta chains, roughly 11 million of them shared. Sequencing used immunoSEQ multiplex PCR; TCRdb keeps in-frame clones, though not all of them. D and trimming were read from the DNA, whereas the V and J calls and clone size are those reported in that table. The data contain about 160,000 clones, roughly 85% of them singletons.

The TCR was taken from a boy younger than 10 in good health and CMV-seronegative. Sequencing input: PBMCs. This chain uses TRBV28 with TRBJ2-5; 10 bases are shared with TRBD2. CDR3 sequence reads: CASSSGLASETQYF. CDR3 DNA sequence: TGTGCCAGCAGCTCGGGACTAGCGAGCGAGACCCAGTACTTC.